The entry below describes one T cell receptor (beta chain). This sample was included in a study of shared clonotypes between healthy human individuals. On the study more broadly: A donor's plate count was three for CD4 naive and three for CD4 memory; CD8 naive had two and CD8 memory one.

Libraries were prepared by immunoSEQ multiplex PCR; TCRdb keeps only in-frame clonotypes and omits some of them. The sample consists of about 1 million clones, roughly 80% of them appearing once. This CDR3 contains 15 residues. Germline loops: CDR1 SGHRS, CDR2 YFSETQ. J lost 5 bases, V lost 2 bases, and 6 bases had no gene match. The chain employs TRBV5-1 and TRBJ2-1, with 8 positions matching TRBD2. Sequenced sample: memory CD4+ T cells sorted from blood. Regarding subset: CD45RA-negative fraction. This receptor was identified in a young man in good health. The CDR3 reads CASSLVSGTHNEQFF. CDR3 coding DNA: TGCGCCAGCAGCTTAGTTAGCGGGACCCACAATGAGCAGTTCTTC.